Each of the 20 T cell receptor beta chains below was sequenced from the same sample in a study of beta chain features in type 1 diabetes. Isolated RNA was reverse transcribed in full, so expressed TCRB transcripts were sequenced. TCRdb's table, derived via immunoSEQ multiplex PCR, lists solely in-frame clones and lacks some. This sample has about 140,000 clones, with about 9.1% found just once. The sample consisted of central memory CD4+ T cells from blood. These receptors were taken from a woman between 35 and 50 years old in good health.

This chain joins TRBV28 and TRBJ1-4, with 12 positions matching TRBD1. V trimming: 4 bases; J trimming: 4 bases; junction bases outside the gene matches: 10. The CDR3 is 18 amino acids. Germline-derived CDR1 and CDR2 are MDHEN and SYDVKM. CDR3 in amino acids: CASSSPGDRGRINEKLFF. The CDR3 DNA is TGTGCCAGCAGTTCACCCGGGGACAGGGGGCGGATTAATGAAAAACTGTTTTTT.

The chain recombines TRBV7-2 with TRBJ1-1; D is unclear. V shed 4 bases and J shed 0 bases, with 6 bases lying between them. CDR3 size: 13 residues. Germline V gives CDR1 SGHTA, CDR2 FQGNSA. CDR3 sequence (DNA): TGTGCCAGCAGCTCCGGGATGAACACTGAAGCTTTCTTT. Translating it yields CASSSGMNTEAFF.

This clone has just a few counts. The V gene is TRBV5-1, the J gene TRBJ2-2; no reliable D call. The V gene lost 4 bases and the J gene lost 0 bases, with 10 bases spanning the gap. The germline V gene encodes CDR1 SGHRS and CDR2 YFSETQ. This CDR3 is built from 15 residues. The chain's CDR3 is CASSLSVSNTGELFF. The CDR3 DNA reads TGCGCCAGCAGCCTGAGTGTCTCGAACACCGGGGAGCTGTTTTTT.

This clone was counted a few times. A junction end diverges from the germline sequence, so it may reflect a read error. The CDR3 DNA sequence: TGCGCCAGCAGCCAAGATCACAGGATGTATGAAAAACTGTTTTTT. Amino acid sequence: CASSQDHRMYEKLFF. The chain is built from TRBV5-5 and TRBJ1-4, with D possibly being TRBD1 (5 bases). This CDR3 contains 15 residues. Germline lookup yields CDR1 SGHKS and CDR2 YYEKEE (reference sequence).

This clone appeared a few times. This sequence joins TRBV11-2 and TRBJ1-2; the D is unclear. The V gene's germline CDR1 is SGHAT and CDR2 FQNNGV. The CDR3 spans 13 residues. The V and J ends lost 2 bases and 7 bases respectively, with 11 bases between them. CDR3 amino acids: CASSLSVNSGYTF. In DNA form, the CDR3 reads TGTGCCAGCAGCTTATCCGTAAATAGTGGCTACACCTTC.

This clone was detected a few times. This rearrangement joins TRBV7-9 to TRBJ1-6; TRBD1 agrees at 8 bases. The junction had 6 bases not matched to a gene; V was cut back by 4 bases and J by 10 bases. The CDR3 runs 14 residues. Per the germline V gene, CDR1 is SEHNR and CDR2 is FQNEAQ (reference sequence). As DNA, the CDR3 is TGTGCCAGCAGCTCGGACAGGGCTGCGTCACCCCTCCACTTT. Translation: CASSSDRAASPLHF.

V usage is TRBV4-3 and J usage is TRBJ2-7, with TRBD2 identical over 8 bases. Per the germline V gene, CDR1 is LGHNA and CDR2 is YSLEER. The CDR3 totals 15 residues. With 1 base clipped from V and 1 base from J, the junction kept 3 bases outside the gene matches. CDR3: CASSQVAGPSYEQYF. The CDR3 bases are TGCGCCAGCAGCCAAGTAGCGGGGCCTTCCTACGAGCAGTACTTC.

The chain has TRBV28 and TRBJ2-7; 9 nucleotides align to TRBD1. The CDR3 runs to 17 residues. V was pared by 3 bases and J by 5 bases, with 14 bases of the junction left unmatched. Germline V gene data show CDR1 as MDHEN and CDR2 as SYDVKM. CDR3 bases: TGTGCCAGCAGTTTTTCGCTCCGGGACAGGGTTCGCAACGAGCAGTACTTC. It is translated as CASSFSLRDRVRNEQYF.

The sample holds a few counts of this clone. In DNA, the CDR3 is TGTGCTAGTGGTCCCCCTAGCGGGGCCGACACCGGGGAGCTGTTTTTT. It is translated as CASGPPSGADTGELFF. The chain has TRBV12-5 and TRBJ2-2; 9 bases are a match to TRBD2. The V segment lost 5 bases and the J segment 3 bases; nucleotides outside the gene matches: 7. The CDR3 consists of 16 residues. The germline V gene encodes CDR1 LGHNT and CDR2 FRNRAP.

The rearrangement uses TRBV7-8 and TRBJ2-7; D is undetermined. This CDR3 comprises 17 residues. V was pared by 0 bases and J by 0 bases, with 15 bases between. Germline loops: CDR1 SGHVS, CDR2 FQNEAQ. CDR3 bases: TGTGCCAGCAGCTTAGCCCGGCAAGTGGCTAGCTCCTACGAGCAGTACTTC. Protein: CASSLARQVASSYEQYF.

A note on this clone: Distinct nucleotide sequences in the sample also encode this CDR3. The chain joins TRBV15 to TRBJ2-7; D is unclear. This CDR3 is built from 12 residues. CDR1 is LNHNV, CDR2 YYDKDF, per germline (reference sequence). Trimming left V 0 bases short and J 4 bases short, with 4 bases between. CDR3 sequence reads: CATSRDTYEQYF. In DNA, the CDR3 is TGTGCCACCAGCAGAGATACATACGAGCAGTACTTC.

This clone was detected a few times. The CDR3 DNA reads as TGTGCCAGCAGTCATGACCTTGGACAGTCCTATGGCTACACCTTC. This gives the protein CASSHDLGQSYGYTF. The chain recombines TRBV6-1 with TRBJ1-2, with D possibly TRBD1 on 6 matching bases. Germline V lookup: CDR1 MNHNS, CDR2 SASEGT. The CDR3 length is 15 residues. V lost 5 bases and J lost 4, with 17 bases in between.

V is TRBV27 and J is TRBJ1-4, with D uncertain. Trimming shortened V by 2 bases and J by 2 bases, and 9 bases separated the two germline ends. Germline lookup yields CDR1 MNHEY and CDR2 SMNVEV (reference sequence). This CDR3 is 15 amino acids long. The CDR3 is CASSLEGRTNEKLFF. In DNA, the CDR3 is TGTGCCAGCAGTTTAGAGGGCCGTACTAATGAAAAACTGTTTTTT.

Here the CDR3 DNA reads TGCGCCAGCAGCTTGGGGTATGAAGGGAGGAGGAACTATGGCTACACCTTC. Protein product: CASSLGYEGRRNYGYTF. V usage is TRBV5-1 and J usage is TRBJ1-2; D not certain. The germline CDR1 and CDR2 sequences are SGHRS and YFSETQ. The CDR3 loop spans 17 amino acids. With 0 bases removed from V and 2 bases from J, the gap between germline ends came to 17 bases.

This chain joins TRBV7-2 and TRBJ2-3; 8 bases are shared with TRBD1. Trimming took 2 bases from V and 4 from J; bases not matched to a gene: 8. CDR3 length equals 16 residues. Germline V CDR1 and CDR2: SGHTA, FQGNSA. The CDR3 DNA reads TGTGCCAGCAGCTTACGGTGGTCAGGGGGCGCAGATACGCAGTATTTT. Protein sequence: CASSLRWSGGADTQYF.

This clone was seen repeatedly, ten times or more. This chain uses TRBV18 with TRBJ2-1, with TRBD1 matching over 7 bases. V trimming: 3 bases; J trimming: 6 bases; junction bases outside the gene matches: 11. From germline, CDR1 is KGHSH and CDR2 LQKENI. The CDR3 runs 16 residues. The CDR3 protein is CASSPTGVSPGNEQFF. The DNA for the CDR3 is TGTGCCAGCTCACCTACAGGGGTCAGCCCGGGCAATGAGCAGTTCTTC.

This clone was detected a few times. V usage is TRBV6-5 and J usage is TRBJ2-2; no reliable D call. This CDR3 spans 15 amino acids. The V and J ends lost 6 bases and 13 bases respectively, with 24 bases between them. Germline V CDR1 and CDR2: MNHEY, SVGAGI. DNA for the CDR3: TGTGCCAGCAGCCTACAAGGCCAAATACCGACAATGCTGTTTTTT. This translates into CASSLQGQIPTMLFF.

V and J are TRBV4-3 and TRBJ2-5; 7 nucleotides match TRBD2. J was trimmed by 5 bases and V by 4 bases; bases with no gene match: 4. The CDR3 totals 13 residues. Germline CDR1 is LGHNA and CDR2 is YSLEER. CDR3 DNA sequence: TGCGCCAGCAGCCCGTCCGGGGGGGAGACCCAGTACTTC. This sequence encodes CASSPSGGETQYF.

This clone was found a few times. V usage is TRBV11-2 and J usage is TRBJ2-7, with D unclear. The CDR3 runs to 13 residues. Germline-derived CDR1 and CDR2 are SGHAT and FQNNGV. Trimming cost V 0 bases and J 10 bases, with 13 bases left between them. Here the CDR3 reads CASSLDEWAGQYF. The CDR3 coding sequence is TGTGCCAGCAGCTTAGATGAGTGGGCAGGTCAGTACTTC.

This clone turned up a few times. The V call is TRBV10-1, the J call TRBJ2-5; 7 nucleotides match TRBD1. The V gene end was trimmed by 3 bases and the J gene end by 2 bases; junction bases not matched to a gene: 6. In germline, CDR1 is WNHNN, CDR2 SYGVQD (reference sequence). The CDR3 contains 15 residues. The CDR3 nucleotides read TGCGCCAGCAGTGATAGGGGGACAGCACAAGAGACCCAGTACTTC. Its protein product is CASSDRGTAQETQYF.